The rows below give T cell receptor beta chains drawn from one sample of a study of T-cell reconstitution after alpha-beta-depleted transplantation in children. TCRdb reprocessed the PCR reads via MiXCR and lists one record per CDR3 protein. The sample gives 250,000 to 300,000 distinct CDR3 sequences, about 9.4% of which show up once; approximately 7.6% is in the top ten. The material was PBMCs, obtained before TCRalphabeta/CD19-depleted stem cell transplant. The receptors were gathered from a boy younger than two with acute myeloid leukemia, due to receive a stem cell transplant. Both conserved end residues are part of each CDR3. Fields, in order: J gene, V gene, clone size, D gene, CDR3 DNA, CDR3 protein. The D gene is left open where the match is weak. Clone size, where shown, is once, few, many, or a class for clones that have expanded.

TRBJ1-1 | TRBV7-9 | many | NA | TGTGCCAGCAGCTTAAGGACTGAAGCTTTCTTT | CASSLRTEAFF
TRBJ2-2 | TRBV12-3/TRBV12-4 | many | NA | TGTGCCAGCAGTTTCCCTAACACCGGGGAGCTGTTTTTT | CASSFPNTGELFF
TRBJ2-2 | TRBV4-3 | many | NA | TGCGCCAGCAGCCAAGATCCGAACACCGGGGAGCTGTTTTTT | CASSQDPNTGELFF
TRBJ1-1 | TRBV10-3 | many | TRBD1 | TGTGCCATCAAAGGGACAGGGGTCACTGAAGCTTTCTTT | CAIKGTGVTEAFF
TRBJ2-5 | TRBV20-1 | NA | NA | TGCAGTGCTAGAGTCCTAGAGACCCAGTACTTC | CSARVLETQYF
TRBJ2-1 | TRBV5-6 | many | TRBD1 | TGTGCCAGCAGCTGGGGACAGTACAATGAGCAGTTCTTC | CASSWGQYNEQFF
TRBJ1-2 | TRBV7-9 | NA | NA | TGTGCCAGCAGCTTAGCAAGCTGTGGCTACACCTTC | CASSLASCGYTF
TRBJ2-7 | TRBV20-1 | NA | NA | TGCAGTGCTAGTTTCCACTTCGGGGACTACGAGCAGTACTTC | CSASFHFGDYEQYF
TRBJ2-5 | TRBV18 | many | NA | TGTGCCAGCAGTCCCGAAGAGACCCAGTACTTC | CASSPEETQYF
TRBJ2-7 | TRBV7-9 | NA | NA | TGTGCCAGCAGCCCCGAGGGTTACAGCTCCTACGAGCAGTACTTC | CASSPEGYSSYEQYF
TRBJ2-7 | TRBV20-1 | few | TRBD2 | TGCAGTGCCCACCCGGGGGGGACCTACGAGCAGTACTTC | CSAHPGGTYEQYF
TRBJ2-3 | TRBV9 | many | TRBD2 | TGTGCCAGCAGCGTACCTCTAGCGGGATCAATAGATACGCAGTATTTT | CASSVPLAGSIDTQYF
TRBJ2-1 | TRBV11-2 | many | NA | TGTGCCAGCAGCTTAAGGGCTCTAGCGAGCTACAATGAGCAGTTCTTC | CASSLRALASYNEQFF
TRBJ2-1 | TRBV7-2 | many | TRBD2 | TGTGCCAGCAGCGGAAGCGGGGGGCTTTTCGGTGAGCAGTTCTTC | CASSGSGGLFGEQFF
TRBJ2-3 | TRBV11-2 | many | NA | TGTGCCAGCAGCCGCCCACAGGTGCCCCGCACAGATACGCAGTATTTT | CASSRPQVPRTDTQYF
TRBJ2-1 | TRBV2 | many | NA | TGTGCCAGCAAGGCAGGGGTGGGATACAATGAGCAGTTCTTC | CASKAGVGYNEQFF
TRBJ2-2 | TRBV4-3 | many | NA | TGCGCCAGCAGCCAAGGCGTCGGGACGAACACCGGGGAGCTGTTTTTT | CASSQGVGTNTGELFF
TRBJ2-5 | TRBV28 | many | NA | TGTGCCAGCAGTTTTCGGAGAGAGACCCAGTACTTC | CASSFRRETQYF
TRBJ2-7 | TRBV7-2 | many | TRBD2 | TGTGCCAGCAGTCAGAGACTAGCGAAACCCTACGAGCAGTACTTC | CASSQRLAKPYEQYF
TRBJ2-7 | TRBV5-8 | many | TRBD2 | TGTGCCAGCAGCTTGGTCGGGGATAGCGGGAGGTCACACGAGCAGTACTTC | CASSLVGDSGRSHEQYF
TRBJ1-2 | TRBV5-1 | NA | NA | TGCGCCAGCAGCTTGGAAAGGGGCAACTATGGCTACACCTTC | CASSLERGNYGYTF
TRBJ2-3 | TRBV5-1 | many | NA | TGCGCCAGCAGCTTGGGGACTACCGGCACAGATACGCAGTATTTT | CASSLGTTGTDTQYF
TRBJ2-1 | TRBV3-1 | many | TRBD1 | TGTGCCAGCAGCCATATCGGACAGGGGGCCGGGGAGCAGTTCTTC | CASSHIGQGAGEQFF
TRBJ2-1 | TRBV6-1 | many | NA | TGTGCCAGCAGCCCCTTGGCGGGGTATCACAATGAGCAGTTCTTC | CASSPLAGYHNEQFF
TRBJ2-3 | TRBV28 | NA | TRBD1 | TGTGCCAGCAGCTCCTTTCACAGGGGGCGCACAGATACGCAGTATTTT | CASSSFHRGRTDTQYF
TRBJ2-7 | TRBV12-3/TRBV12-4 | NA | NA | TGTGCCAGCACCTTCGGACTACTCTACGAGCAGTACTTC | CASTFGLLYEQYF
TRBJ2-5 | TRBV29-1 | many | TRBD1 | TGCAGCGCTGGGACAGGGGGCCAGGAGACCCAGTACTTC | CSAGTGGQETQYF
TRBJ2-7 | TRBV12-3/TRBV12-4 | many | TRBD2 | TGTGCCAGCAGTCCCTCTAGCGGGATTCCCTCCTACGAGCAGTACTTC | CASSPSSGIPSYEQYF
TRBJ2-1 | TRBV5-1 | many | TRBD2 | TGCGCCAGCAGCCAATTAGCGGGAGACACCTACAATGAGCAGTTCTTC | CASSQLAGDTYNEQFF
TRBJ2-1 | TRBV6-1 | many | NA | TGTGCCAGCAGCCCTCAGCCAACGGGAGTAACTTACAATGAGCAGTTCTTC | CASSPQPTGVTYNEQFF
TRBJ2-1 | TRBV9 | NA | TRBD2 | TGTGCCAGCAGCGTAGGTACTAGCGGGGGGGCCTTTACGAGAAATGAGCAGTTCTTC | CASSVGTSGGAFTRNEQFF
TRBJ1-6 | TRBV7-9 | many | NA | TGTGCCAGCAGCTTAGTCCGCCTCAGGGGTTGGGATTCACCCCTCCACTTT | CASSLVRLRGWDSPLHF
TRBJ2-3 | TRBV20-1 | NA | NA | TGCAGTGCGGACCCGGGACTCCCGGTAGCCCCAGATACGCAGTATTTT | CSADPGLPVAPDTQYF
TRBJ2-5 | TRBV6-2/TRBV6-3 | NA | TRBD1 | TGTGCCAGCAGTTACTCCCAGACAGGGAAGGAGACCCAGTACTTC | CASSYSQTGKETQYF
TRBJ1-2 | TRBV7-3 | few | NA | TGTGCCGGTTACCCGGCAGCTAACTATGGCTACACCTTC | CAGYPAANYGYTF
TRBJ2-3 | TRBV7-3 | NA | NA | TGTGCCAGCAGTGCGGCAGGGGGCACAGATACGCAGTATTTT | CASSAAGGTDTQYF
TRBJ2-3 | TRBV29-1 | many | TRBD2 | TGCAGCGTTACGACTAGCGGGAGGGCAGATACGCAGTATTTT | CSVTTSGRADTQYF
TRBJ2-3 | TRBV4-1 | many | NA | TGCGCCAGCAGCCAATACTACAGTAGCACAGATACGCAGTATTTT | CASSQYYSSTDTQYF
TRBJ2-5 | TRBV28 | many | TRBD2 | TGTGCCAGCAGGGGTTGGCGGGGCCTAGCGGGAGAAGAGACCCAGTACTTC | CASRGWRGLAGEETQYF
TRBJ2-7 | TRBV7-8 | many | TRBD2 | TGTGCCAGCAGCTCGCGGGGGATACCCTACGAGCAGTACTTC | CASSSRGIPYEQYF
TRBJ2-7 | TRBV20-1 | many | TRBD1 | TGCAGTGCTAGGGACAGGGTCCACGAGCAGTACTTC | CSARDRVHEQYF
TRBJ2-1 | TRBV27 | NA | NA | TGTGCCAGCATTAGCGGCACTTACAATGAGCAGTTCTTC | CASISGTYNEQFF
TRBJ2-7 | TRBV20-1 | many | TRBD1 | TGCAGTGCTAGATCCTGGGACAGCCATTCCTACGAGCAGTACTTC | CSARSWDSHSYEQYF
TRBJ2-7 | TRBV5-4 | NA | NA | TGTGCCAGCAGCTTGGTCTTGACGGGGAACTACGAGCAGTACTTC | CASSLVLTGNYEQYF
TRBJ2-7 | TRBV5-1 | NA | TRBD1 | TGCGCCAGCAGCGTGACAGGGTTTGGCTACGAGCAGTACTTC | CASSVTGFGYEQYF
TRBJ1-1 | TRBV29-1 | many | NA | TGCAGCGTTGCAGGACTATACACTGAAGCTTTCTTT | CSVAGLYTEAFF
TRBJ2-6 | TRBV6-1 | few | NA | TGTGCCAGCAGAGAACGGGCACCCTTCCTGGGGGCCAACGTCCTGACTTTC | CASRERAPFLGANVLTF
TRBJ1-5 | TRBV18 | many | TRBD1 | TGTGCCAGCTCACCACAGGGGGCGAGTCAGCCCCAGCATTTT | CASSPQGASQPQHF
TRBJ1-1 | TRBV27 | few | TRBD1 | TGTGCCAGCAGTATCACAGGGGGGAACACTGAAGCTTTCTTT | CASSITGGNTEAFF
TRBJ2-3 | TRBV12-3/TRBV12-4 | many | NA | TGTGCCAGCAGCCCCCCAGACAGTAGCACAGATACGCAGTATTTT | CASSPPDSSTDTQYF
TRBJ2-7 | TRBV18 | many | NA | TGTGCCAGCTCACCGTGGAACGACCCGGAGCAGTACTTC | CASSPWNDPEQYF
TRBJ2-7 | TRBV3-1 | many | NA | TGTGCCAGCAGCCAAGAAAAACGGACTCTTTCCTACGAGCAGTACTTC | CASSQEKRTLSYEQYF
TRBJ2-7 | TRBV10-3 | many | NA | TGTGCCATCAGTGTTGGCAAAAGCGGATCCTACGAGCAGTACTTC | CAISVGKSGSYEQYF